A single sample is the source of the 21 T cell receptor beta chains below, sequenced in a study of long-term antiretroviral therapy in people with HIV (dated by TCRdb to 2021 to 2024). Sequencing of the TRB variable region was done with the immunoSEQ hsTCRB v3.0 assay at survey level resolution. The table was pulled from immuneACCESS by TCRdb, which kept in-frame rearrangements only. Such tables lose some clones; where checked, under half of the loss comes from unresolved V genes, and the rest has no known cause. For this sample there are 15,000 to 20,000 clones; 90% to 95% appear just once. Over 10% of the sample goes to the ten largest clones. Source: unsorted PBMCs, taken 0.6 years after starting antiretroviral therapy. Receptors were obtained from a woman in her forties with HIV.

The chain links TRBV9 to TRBJ2-2; perhaps TRBD2 as D (5 bases). CDR1 is SGDLS, CDR2 YYNGEE, per germline. Trimming shortened V by 1 base and J by 3 bases, and 10 bases separated the two germline ends. The CDR3 runs to 15 residues. The CDR3 sequence is CASSVNSGDTGELFF. The CDR3 coding sequence is TGTGCCAGCAGCGTAAACTCCGGGGACACCGGGGAGCTGTTTTTT.

This clone was seen a few times. At one end, the junction sequence differs from germline, possibly due to a read error. This chain links TRBV6-5 with TRBJ2-7; perhaps TRBD1 as D (6 bases). This CDR3 contains 12 residues. Looked up from germline, CDR1 is MNHEY and CDR2 is SVGAGI. CDR3 sequence: CASSTPGALHHF. The CDR3 DNA follows: TGTGCCAGCAGTACCCCAGGGGCCCTCCACCACTTC.

This chain joins TRBV5-1 and TRBJ2-1; 10 bases are a match to TRBD2. With 7 bases clipped from V and 7 bases from J, the junction kept 8 bases outside the gene matches. Germline loops: CDR1 SGHRS, CDR2 YFSETQ. There are 14 residues in the CDR3. Written as DNA, the CDR3 is TGCGCCAGCTCCTTACTAGCGGGACCTAATGAGCAGTTCTTC. Translated, it gives CASSLLAGPNEQFF. The full variable domain, with the rest looked up from reference TRBV5-1 and TRBJ2-1, is KAGVTQTPRYLIKTRGQQVTLSCSPISGHRSVSWYQQTPGQGLQFLFEYFSETQRNKGNFPGRFSGRQFSNSRSEMNVSTLELGDSALYLCASSLLAGPNEQFFGPGTRLTVL.

This chain uses TRBV5-1 with TRBJ1-1, with D tentatively TRBD1 (5 bases). Trimming took 2 bases from V and 1 from J, leaving 24 bases between them. This CDR3 comprises 19 residues. Germline CDR1 reads SGHRS; CDR2 reads YFSETQ. CDR3 loop: CASSLRILNLPGENTEAFF. The CDR3 nucleotides read TGCGCCAGCAGCTTAAGGATCCTAAACTTACCGGGGGAGAACACTGAAGCTTTCTTT.

This clone appeared once. The chain uses TRBV5-1 and TRBJ2-3; 10 nucleotides align to TRBD1. V lost 0 bases and J lost 6; bases outside the gene matches: 4. This CDR3 spans 15 amino acids. Germline assignment: CDR1 SGHRS and CDR2 YFSETQ. CDR3 DNA sequence: TGCGCCAGCAGCTTGGGGGACAGGGGTACGGATACGCAGTATTTT. This sequence encodes CASSLGDRGTDTQYF. Supplemented by reference TRBV5-1 and TRBJ2-3, the full variable domain reads KAGVTQTPRYLIKTRGQQVTLSCSPISGHRSVSWYQQTPGQGLQFLFEYFSETQRNKGNFPGRFSGRQFSNSRSEMNVSTLELGDSALYLCASSLGDRGTDTQYFGPGTRLTVL.

J is TRBJ1-2 and V is TRBV19, with D unresolved. In germline, CDR1 is LNHDA, CDR2 SQIVND (reference sequence). CDR3 length equals 13 residues. Trimming took off 1 base at V and 8 bases at J, with 11 bases between the two ends. DNA for the CDR3: TGTGCCAGTAGTATAGGGACCCTGGCGGGCTACACCTTC. Its translation: CASSIGTLAGYTF. Based on the CDR3 plus reference TRBV19 and TRBJ1-2, the full variable domain is DGGITQSPKYLFRKEGQNVTLSCEQNLNHDAMYWYRQDPGQGLRLIYYSQIVNDFQKGDIAEGYSVSREKKESFPLTVTSAQKNPTAFYLCASSIGTLAGYTFGSGTRLTVV.

The chain recombines TRBV5-5 with TRBJ1-4, with D uncertain. The CDR3 contains 14 residues. The germline CDR1 and CDR2 sequences are SGHKS and YYEKEE (reference sequence). The V and J ends lost 3 bases and 10 bases respectively, with 16 bases between them. In DNA form, the CDR3 reads TGTGCCAGCAGCTCTACCCACCGGGAAACAAAACTGTTTTTT. This codes for CASSSTHRETKLFF.

The CDR3 reads CASSFGHGDANYGYTF. For the CDR3, the DNA is TGCGCCAGCAGCTTTGGACATGGAGACGCTAACTATGGCTACACCTTC. This chain links TRBV5-1 with TRBJ1-2; D is perhaps TRBD1 (5 bases). V gave up 2 bases and J gave up 0 bases, with 14 bases separating them. CDR1 and CDR2 from the germline V gene are SGHRS and YFSETQ. The CDR3 runs to 16 residues. Full variable domain (outside the CDR3, taken from reference TRBV5-1 and TRBJ1-2): KAGVTQTPRYLIKTRGQQVTLSCSPISGHRSVSWYQQTPGQGLQFLFEYFSETQRNKGNFPGRFSGRQFSNSRSEMNVSTLELGDSALYLCASSFGHGDANYGYTFGSGTRLTVV.

The CDR3 DNA follows: TGTGCCAGCAGTGAATGGGTGGGGGGTCACTACTTGTTAGCCAAAAACATTCAGTACTTC. This codes for CASSEWVGGHYLLAKNIQYF. This sequence joins TRBV6-1 and TRBJ2-4; weak D call: TRBD2 (6 bases). V was trimmed by 2 bases and J by 0 bases, leaving 23 bases between them. From germline, CDR1 is MNHNS and CDR2 SASEGT. The CDR3 has 20 residues.

The CDR3 nucleotides are TGTGCCAGCTCAAGGGGACAGGCCTACGAGCAGTACTTC. It translates to CASSRGQAYEQYF. The gene calls are TRBV5-4 and TRBJ2-7; 8 bases are shared with TRBD1. V trimming: 7 bases; J trimming: 2 bases; junction bases outside the gene matches: 5. The germline gives CDR1 SGHNT, CDR2 YYREEE (reference sequence). The CDR3 length is 13 residues.

The chain has TRBV19 and TRBJ1-4; tentative D call: TRBD1 (5 bases). CDR3 length: 15 residues. The V end was cut by 6 bases, the J end by 5 bases, with 16 bases between. From germline, CDR1 is LNHDA and CDR2 SQIVND (reference sequence). CDR3 protein: CASRILDRDNEKLFF. CDR3 DNA sequence: TGTGCCAGTAGAATATTAGATAGGGACAATGAAAAACTGTTTTTT. Drawing the rest from reference TRBV19 and TRBJ1-4, the complete variable domain is DGGITQSPKYLFRKEGQNVTLSCEQNLNHDAMYWYRQDPGQGLRLIYYSQIVNDFQKGDIAEGYSVSREKKESFPLTVTSAQKNPTAFYLCASRILDRDNEKLFFGSGTQLSVL.

The chain recombines TRBV11-2 with TRBJ2-3; 9 nucleotides agree with TRBD1. The CDR3 length is 15 residues. Germline V gene lookup returns CDR1 SGHAT and CDR2 FQNNGV. The V gene end was trimmed by 6 bases and the J gene end by 2 bases; junction bases not matched to a gene: 6. This CDR3 is CASSSGQGYTDTQYF. The CDR3 bases are TGTGCCAGCAGTTCCGGACAGGGGTACACAGATACGCAGTATTTT. The full variable domain, rest sourced from reference TRBV11-2 and TRBJ2-3, is EAGVAQSPRYKIIEKRQSVAFWCNPISGHATLYWYQQILGQGPKLLIQFQNNGVVDDSQLPKDRFSAERLKGVDSTLKIQPAKLEDSAVYLCASSSGQGYTDTQYFGPGTRLTVL.

The gene calls are TRBV19 and TRBJ1-1; D is possibly TRBD1 (5 bases). There are 16 residues in the CDR3. The ends were cut back, 5 bases at V and 1 base at J, with 17 bases in the middle. The germline gives CDR1 LNHDA, CDR2 SQIVND (reference sequence). The CDR3 nucleotides read TGTGCCAGTAGTCCGGGACGGACCAGGAGGAACACTGAAGCTTTCTTT. Protein product: CASSPGRTRRNTEAFF.

V gene TRBV6-6 combines with J gene TRBJ1-4; the match to TRBD1 covers 7 bases. V dropped 2 bases and J dropped 6; count of bases not matched to a gene: 6. Germline V gene sequence: CDR1 MNHNY, CDR2 SVGAGI (reference sequence). The CDR3 is 15 residues long. The CDR3 region has the DNA TGTGCCAGCAGTTACGGCGACAGGGTAGATGAAAAACTGTTTTTT. Translated: CASSYGDRVDEKLFF.

The chain combines TRBV6-5 with TRBJ2-3, with 13 bases matching TRBD2. Losses at the gene ends were 6 bases for V and 5 bases for J; bases not matched to a gene: 5. Germline CDR1 and CDR2: MNHEY and SVGAGI. The CDR3 length is 15 residues. The CDR3 DNA reads TGTGCCAGCAGACTAGCGGGGGGGCGCGGAGATACGCAGTATTTT. Translating it yields CASRLAGGRGDTQYF.

The CDR3 is CASSQVGSGGYNEQFF. The CDR3 nucleotides read TGCGCCAGCAGCCAAGTGGGTAGCGGGGGCTACAATGAGCAGTTCTTC. This chain connects TRBV4-1 to TRBJ2-1; 9 nucleotides agree with TRBD2. The J segment lost 3 bases and the V segment lost 1 base, leaving 4 bases of the junction unmatched. Per germline, CDR1 MGHRA and CDR2 YSYEKL. The CDR3 has 16 amino acids.

J is TRBJ2-5 and V is TRBV7-2; TRBD1 is a possible D gene (5 bases). Germline CDR1 reads SGHTA; CDR2 reads FQGNSA. V lost 1 base, J lost 5 bases, and 11 bases lay in between. This CDR3 spans 14 amino acids. CDR3 residues: CASSLGPAGETQYF. CDR3 nucleotide sequence: TGTGCCAGCAGCTTAGGTCCGGCAGGGGAGACCCAGTACTTC. The full variable domain, its missing parts supplied by reference TRBV7-2 and TRBJ2-5, is GAGVSQSPSNKVTEKGKDVELRCDPISGHTALYWYRQSLGQGLEFLIYFQGNSAPDKSGLPSDRFSAERTGGSVSTLTIQRTQQEDSAVYLCASSLGPAGETQYFGPGTRLLVL.

The chain is built from TRBV30 and TRBJ1-2; 11 nucleotides line up with TRBD1. The CDR3 consists of 13 residues. CDR1 is GTSNPN, CDR2 SVGIG, per germline (reference sequence). The trim removed 5 bases at V and 2 bases at J, leaving 1 base unmatched. CDR3 in amino acids: CAWGQGANYGYTF. As DNA, the CDR3 is TGTGCCTGGGGACAGGGGGCGAACTATGGCTACACCTTC.

V usage is TRBV5-6 and J usage is TRBJ1-6, with 9 bases that match TRBD1. Trimming removed 5 bases from V and 6 bases from J; junction bases left unmatched: 6. The germline CDR1 and CDR2 sequences are SGHDT and YYEEEE. CDR3 length: 15 residues. The CDR3 nucleotides are TGTGCCAGCAGGGGCTGGGACAGGGTTAATTCACCCCTCCACTTT. It codes for CASRGWDRVNSPLHF.

V and J are TRBV6-1 and TRBJ2-7; TRBD1 is a possible D gene (6 bases). The CDR3 has 15 amino acids. Deletions cut 6 bases from V and 2 bases from J, with 17 bases between. Germline V gene data show CDR1 as MNHNS and CDR2 as SASEGT. In DNA form, the CDR3 reads TGTGCCAGCAGGACCGGGACAAAACCACCCTACGAGCAGTACTTC. It translates to CASRTGTKPPYEQYF.

The V gene is TRBV29-1, the J gene TRBJ2-3; D is unclear. The V and J ends lost 1 base and 0 bases respectively, with 8 bases between them. CDR3 length: 14 residues. Per the germline V gene, CDR1 is SQVTM and CDR2 is ANQGSEA. The DNA for the CDR3 is TGCAGCGTTGAAGGAACGCGTAGCACAGATACGCAGTATTTT. Translating gives CSVEGTRSTDTQYF.